The sequence of this T cell receptor beta chain was determined in a study of CD8 T cells in Susac syndrome. An input of 0.5 to 1 ug of RNA was subjected to reverse transcription using random hexamers. The method of amplification for TCR beta CDR3 was immunoSEQ multiplex PCR, covering 54 Vbeta and 13 Jbeta. TCRdb re-called the immunoSEQ multiplex PCR reads through MiXCR, storing one row per CDR3 protein. This sample has approximately 200,000 distinct CDR3 sequences; more than 85% occur once, and the top ten carry about 0.15%. The multiple sclerosis control group consisted of treatment-naive patients whose relapsing-remitting disease, which was either stable or active, fulfilled revised McDonald criteria. CD8+ and CD4+ T cells were negatively isolated; TEMRA cells were FACS-enriched. Losses at the gene ends were 4 bases for V and 3 bases for J; bases not matched to a gene: 10. Germline V lookup: CDR1 MGHRA, CDR2 YSYEKL. This CDR3 has 16 residues.

The receptor was isolated from a human donor with multiple sclerosis. Specimen: CD8+ T cells from PBMCs. J is TRBJ2-3 and V is TRBV4-1; 7 bases fit TRBD1. The CDR3 DNA reads as TGCGCCAGCAGCCCCGAGGAACAGGGGATTACAGATACGCAGTATTTT. Its protein is CASSPEEQGITDTQYF.